This T cell receptor (beta chain) was identified during a study of T cell responses to AZD1222 COVID-19 vaccine. The table came from immunoSEQ multiplex PCR; TCRdb's copy has only in-frame clones and leaves some out. The table records around 150,000 clones, about nine tenths of them present only once. Points on this clone: Its specificity is not known.

Study results and limitations: Spike-specific TCR breadth and depth were elevated following two AZD1222 doses. No day 14 peak samples; only post-peak repertoires were characterized. Donors were mostly white British, more females; clonal diversity possibly underestimated.

The ends were cut back, 0 bases at V and 4 bases at J, with 9 bases in the middle. This CDR3 region has 14 residues. Germline CDR1 KGHSH, CDR2 LQKENI. The material was peripheral blood, obtained on day 0 of AZD1222 vaccination. The chain couples TRBV18 to TRBJ1-2, with D perhaps matching TRBD1 (5 bases). The sequence was obtained from an adult in good health. DNA of the CDR3: TGTGCCAGCTCACCACCGGGGGAACCCTATGGCTACACCTTC. It yields the protein CASSPPGEPYGYTF.